The 21 T cell receptor beta chains below come from one sample, sequenced in a study of control samples from healthy donors and cancer patients. TCRdb's copy holds only in-frame clones and misses some; the assay was immunoSEQ multiplex PCR. In the table there are about 130,000 clones, 85% to 95% of which are singletons. Sequencing was carried out using blood. The origin of the receptors is a man in his late teens or twenties in good health.

The gene calls are TRBV7-3 and TRBJ2-5, with 12 bases identical to TRBD1. Germline V gene data show CDR1 as SGHTA and CDR2 as FQGTGA. The CDR3 sequence is 15 residues long. V lost 2 bases to trimming and J lost 5 bases; unmatched junction nucleotides: 3. The chain's CDR3 is CASSLGTGGVETQYF. CDR3 DNA sequence: TGTGCCAGCAGCTTAGGGACAGGGGGCGTGGAGACCCAGTACTTC.

The chain is built from TRBV5-1 and TRBJ1-5, with a tentative D call TRBD1 (5 bases). V lost 1 base and J lost 7, with 15 bases in between. The CDR3 sequence is 15 residues long. From germline, CDR1 is SGHRS and CDR2 YFSETQ. CDR3 in DNA: TGCGCCAGCAGCTTGTCCGTGCAGGGAGGCCAGCCCCAGCATTTT. Translation: CASSLSVQGGQPQHF.

The chain employs TRBV19 and TRBJ1-5, with a weak D call TRBD1 (6 bases). Trimming took 3 bases from V and 2 from J, leaving 17 bases between them. This CDR3 comprises 17 residues. Germline V gene lookup returns CDR1 LNHDA and CDR2 SQIVND (reference sequence). The CDR3 DNA reads as TGTGCCAGTAGTATTGCCCCCGGGGGGGCAGGCAATCAGCCCCAGCATTTT. This translates into CASSIAPGGAGNQPQHF.

The chain combines TRBV7-2 with TRBJ1-2; tentatively, D is TRBD1 (5 bases). This CDR3 region has 15 residues. V gave up 1 base and J gave up 6 bases, with 15 bases separating them. Germline CDR1 reads SGHTA; CDR2 reads FQGNSA. CDR3 in DNA: TGTGCCAGCAGCTTAGGTCCAGGGAAGTTGAATGGCTACACCTTC. This translates into CASSLGPGKLNGYTF.

This clone appeared once. V and J are TRBV9 and TRBJ1-1; D is unresolved. V lost 3 bases and J lost 5, with 11 bases in between. The CDR3 is 13 amino acids. From germline, CDR1 is SGDLS and CDR2 YYNGEE. The CDR3 reads CASSGSAKTEAFF. CDR3 bases: TGTGCCAGCAGCGGATCAGCTAAAACTGAAGCTTTCTTT. Full variable domain (outside the CDR3, taken from reference TRBV9 and TRBJ1-1): DSGVTQTPKHLITATGQRVTLRCSPRSGDLSVYWYQQSLDQGLQFLIQYYNGEERAKGNILERFSAQQFPDLHSELNLSSLELGDSALYFCASSGSAKTEAFFGQGTRLTVV.

The chain couples TRBV30 to TRBJ2-7; 7 bases match TRBD1. Germline V gene data show CDR1 as GTSNPN and CDR2 as SVGIG (reference sequence). The CDR3 is made up of 13 amino acids. The ends lost 3 bases at V and 5 bases at J; junction bases unmatched: 7. The CDR3 loop reads CAWRRQGGNEQYF. In nucleotides, the CDR3 is TGTGCCTGGAGACGACAGGGTGGGAACGAGCAGTACTTC.

This chain's CDR3 is CASSQDPQTQTSGNTIYF. The CDR3 bases are TGTGCCAGCAGCCAAGATCCCCAGACACAGACCTCTGGAAACACCATATATTTT. The V call is TRBV4-2, the J call TRBJ1-3; no definite D call. Per the germline V gene, CDR1 is LGHNA and CDR2 is YNFKEQ. This CDR3 has 18 residues. Trimming removed 0 bases from V and 0 bases from J, with 15 bases in between.

This clone appeared once. The rearrangement uses TRBV6-4 and TRBJ1-3; 7 nucleotides agree with TRBD1. The V gene end was trimmed by 0 bases and the J gene end by 4 bases; junction bases not matched to a gene: 6. Per germline, CDR1 MRHNA and CDR2 SNTAGT. This CDR3 has 16 amino acids. The CDR3 nucleotides are TGTGCCAGCAGTGACTCGGGCGGCAGGGGGGGAAACACCATATATTTT. Translation: CASSDSGGRGGNTIYF.

The gene calls are TRBV7-3 and TRBJ1-1; no clear D. Germline V gives CDR1 SGHTA, CDR2 FQGTGA. The CDR3 covers 13 residues. V gave up 5 bases and J gave up 4 bases, with 11 bases separating them. CDR3 amino acids: CASSPTSGTEAFF. The CDR3, as DNA: TGTGCCAGCAGCCCCACCTCGGGCACTGAAGCTTTCTTT.

This sequence joins TRBV19 and TRBJ2-2; TRBD1 matches at 7 bases. The V and J ends lost 8 bases and 3 bases, in that order; junction bases with no gene match: 9. The CDR3 has 15 amino acids. Germline loops: CDR1 LNHDA, CDR2 SQIVND (reference sequence). The CDR3 is CASQEAGTDTGELFF. CDR3 DNA sequence: TGTGCCAGTCAAGAAGCCGGGACAGACACCGGGGAGCTGTTTTTT. The variable domain in full, with the rest retrieved from reference TRBV19 and TRBJ2-2, is DGGITQSPKYLFRKEGQNVTLSCEQNLNHDAMYWYRQDPGQGLRLIYYSQIVNDFQKGDIAEGYSVSREKKESFPLTVTSAQKNPTAFYLCASQEAGTDTGELFFGEGSRLTVL.

The chain couples TRBV5-1 to TRBJ2-1; 9 bases match TRBD2. CDR3 length equals 16 residues. The germline V gene encodes CDR1 SGHRS and CDR2 YFSETQ. With V trimmed by 0 bases and J by 3 bases, 4 bases remained unmatched. The CDR3 DNA reads TGCGCCAGCAGCTTGGATTGGACTAGCGACTACAATGAGCAGTTCTTC. The encoded protein is CASSLDWTSDYNEQFF.

The chain recombines TRBV4-1 with TRBJ2-2; tentative D call: TRBD1 (6 bases). Germline V gene lookup returns CDR1 MGHRA and CDR2 YSYEKL. The CDR3 has 18 amino acids. V was cut by 4 bases and J by 3 bases, with 21 bases left in between. Written as DNA, the CDR3 is TGCGCCAGCAGCCTTAGAACAGGGCGGAGGAGCGACACCGGGGAGCTGTTTTTT. Encoded protein: CASSLRTGRRSDTGELFF.

The chain uses TRBV10-3 and TRBJ1-1; D is ambiguous. This CDR3 has 15 amino acids. Germline V gene data show CDR1 as ENHRY and CDR2 as SYGVKD. V lost 4 bases and J 5 bases, leaving 17 bases between the germline ends. Here the CDR3 reads CAISGRDNGETEAFF. In DNA, the CDR3 is TGTGCCATCAGTGGGAGGGATAACGGGGAAACTGAAGCTTTCTTT.

The chain recombines TRBV18 with TRBJ2-1; TRBD2 aligns across 9 bases. Per germline, CDR1 KGHSH and CDR2 LQKENI. This CDR3 has 16 amino acids. V was clipped by 5 bases and J by 4 bases; unmatched bases: 9. The DNA of the CDR3 is TGTGCCAGCTCAACCTGTAGCGGGGGTTGTTACAATGAGCAGTTCTTC. This codes for CASSTCSGGCYNEQFF. Using reference TRBV18 and TRBJ2-1 for the parts outside the CDR3, the full variable domain is NAGVMQNPRHLVRRRGQEARLRCSPMKGHSHVYWYRQLPEEGLKFMVYLQKENIIDESGMPKERFSAEFPKEGPSILRIQQVVRGDSAAYFCASSTCSGGCYNEQFFGPGTRLTVL.

This clone was picked up one time. The chain employs TRBV10-2 and TRBJ2-7; D remains unclear. V was cut by 2 bases and J by 2 bases, with 10 bases left in between. The germline V gene encodes CDR1 WSHSY and CDR2 SAAADI. This CDR3 comprises 14 residues. DNA for the CDR3: TGCGCCAGCAGTGAGAACGGCCCAGCCTACGAGCAGTACTTC. This encodes CASSENGPAYEQYF.

In DNA form, the CDR3 reads TGTGCCAGCAGCCAAGTGTCCAGCTCCTACAATGAGCAGTTCTTC. Its protein product is CASSQVSSSYNEQFF. The chain combines TRBV3-1 (or the pseudogene TRBV3-2) with TRBJ2-1; no reliable D call. V lost 1 base and J 0 bases, leaving 7 bases between the germline ends. The CDR3 covers 15 residues. Germline CDR1 and CDR2: LGHDT and YNNKEL (reference sequence).

The count of this clone is one. The J gene is TRBJ1-2, the V gene TRBV5-6; 12 bases line up with TRBD1. The CDR3 length is 15 residues. With V trimmed by 6 bases and J by 8 bases, 11 bases remained unmatched. Per germline, CDR1 SGHDT and CDR2 YYEEEE. CDR3 sequence: CASTGTGGNLRGYTF. CDR3 coding DNA: TGTGCCAGCACCGGGACAGGGGGCAATCTGCGGGGCTACACCTTC.

The chain is built from TRBV9 and TRBJ2-1; 10 bases align to TRBD2. Trimming removed 2 bases from V and 8 bases from J; junction bases left unmatched: 7. From germline, CDR1 is SGDLS and CDR2 YYNGEE. The CDR3 is 15 amino acids. CDR3 bases: TGTGCCAGCAGCGTTACCGGGACTAGCGTCGATGAGCAGTTCTTC. It is translated as CASSVTGTSVDEQFF. The variable domain in full, completed from reference TRBV9 and TRBJ2-1, reads DSGVTQTPKHLITATGQRVTLRCSPRSGDLSVYWYQQSLDQGLQFLIQYYNGEERAKGNILERFSAQQFPDLHSELNLSSLELGDSALYFCASSVTGTSVDEQFFGPGTRLTVL.

The rearrangement links TRBV19 to TRBJ2-6; maybe TRBD1 (5 bases). The V end lost 1 base, the J end lost 4 bases, and 20 bases lay between the germline ends. Germline CDR1 reads LNHDA; CDR2 reads SQIVND (reference sequence). The CDR3 runs 19 residues. CDR3 sequence reads: CASSIAQSQTGPGANVLTF. The CDR3 nucleotides read TGTGCCAGTAGTATAGCGCAGAGCCAAACAGGACCGGGGGCCAACGTCCTGACTTTC.

The CDR3 sequence is CASSLATPAYEQYF. For the CDR3, the DNA is TGCGCCAGCAGCTTGGCCACCCCAGCCTACGAGCAGTACTTC. The J gene is TRBJ2-7, the V gene TRBV5-1; D gene ambiguous. Trimming removed 0 bases at V and 2 bases at J, with 9 bases between. CDR3 length: 14 residues. From germline, CDR1 is SGHRS and CDR2 YFSETQ.

This clone appeared once. The gene calls are TRBV6-5 and TRBJ2-7; no reliable D call. Germline V lookup: CDR1 MNHEY, CDR2 SVGAGI. This CDR3 is 11 amino acids long. The V end was cut by 2 bases, the J end by 7 bases, with 6 bases between. DNA for the CDR3: TGTGCCAGCAGTTACGATGGGGAGCAGTACTTC. It yields the protein CASSYDGEQYF.